This T cell receptor (beta chain) was obtained from a study of T cells after yellow fever vaccination. The CDR3 is made up of 15 amino acids. The V end was cut by 2 bases, the J end by 9 bases, with 14 bases between. Per the germline V gene, CDR1 is MNHEY and CDR2 is SMNVEV (reference sequence). TCRdb recomputed calls from the 5' RACE reads with MiXCR, one row per CDR3 protein. Seen here are 300,000 to 450,000 distinct CDR3 sequences, more than 5.5% observed once, and the top ten hold approximately 15%. The V gene is TRBV27, the J gene TRBJ1-6; D is perhaps TRBD1 (6 bases). Sequenced material: PBMCs, taken 5 days after the yellow fever booster vaccination. This sequence originates from a young man who received the YFV17D yellow fever vaccine. The CDR3 DNA reads TGTGCCAGCAGTTTAGGGGGCAGATTTCCTTCACCCCTCCACTTT. It is translated as CASSLGGRFPSPLHF.